This is a list of T cell receptor beta chains from one sample in a study of T cell responses to AZD1222 COVID-19 vaccine. Only in-frame clones appear in the TCRdb table, and some are missing; sequencing was by immunoSEQ multiplex PCR. The profile covers 100,000 to 150,000 clones, with over 90% appearing a single time and 1.6% taken by the ten largest. This specimen was peripheral blood, taken on day 0 of AZD1222 vaccination. Every receptor here comes from an adult in good health. The CDR3 runs from the conserved cysteine through the conserved F or W.

V gene: TRBV12-3/TRBV12-4; CDR3 protein: CASSPGNQPQHF
V gene: TRBV6-5; CDR3 protein: CASSPGGGQFF
V gene: TRBV5-1; CDR3 protein: CASRLWSQGRDTQYF
V gene: TRBV3-1/TRBV3-2; CDR3 protein: CASSQVEGAPKTDTQYF
V gene: TRBV6-5; CDR3 protein: CASSYFQGDTGELFF
V gene: TRBV14; CDR3 protein: CASSLQGRDGYTF
V gene: TRBV6-5; CDR3 protein: CASSYSPGSLDGYTF
V gene: TRBV7-2; CDR3 protein: CASSFIHRWGGNTEAFF
V gene: TRBV7-8; CDR3 protein: CASSLSSEETQYF
V gene: TRBV29-1; CDR3 protein: CSVARKSEEETQYF
V gene: TRBV4-1; CDR3 protein: CASSQFSGTANTGELFF
V gene: TRBV16; CDR3 protein: CASSRRGGQNSPLHF
V gene: TRBV14; CDR3 protein: CASSQTGLSHYEQFF
V gene: TRBV15; CDR3 protein: CATSREGRGYGYTF
V gene: TRBV6-1; CDR3 protein: CASSVANGPIYEQYF
V gene: TRBV29-1; CDR3 protein: CSSLTGTANTEAFF
V gene: TRBV9; CDR3 protein: CASSVELGPTNYGYTF
V gene: TRBV9; CDR3 protein: CASSVEGQQPQHF
V gene: TRBV7-3; CDR3 protein: CASSFPAGDGWGYTF
V gene: TRBV6-5; CDR3 protein: CASSYAGGYEQYF
V gene: TRBV4-1; CDR3 protein: CASSQVPGQGNSPLHF
V gene: TRBV4-3; CDR3 protein: CASSQDSRDRRKKLFF
V gene: TRBV28; CDR3 protein: CASRKEDEQFF
V gene: TRBV7-9; CDR3 protein: CASSTGQVGNTIYF
V gene: TRBV10-3; CDR3 protein: CAISESGANVLTF
V gene: TRBV10-3; CDR3 protein: CAISEYNQPQHF
V gene: TRBV13; CDR3 protein: CASSWRPGQMNTIYF
V gene: TRBV5-1; CDR3 protein: CASSLTSGFTGELFF
V gene: TRBV5-6; CDR3 protein: CASSWDEGGPMNTEAFF
V gene: TRBV15; CDR3 protein: CATSRGRWDSPLHF
V gene: TRBV10-3; CDR3 protein: CAHQGDPTGELFF